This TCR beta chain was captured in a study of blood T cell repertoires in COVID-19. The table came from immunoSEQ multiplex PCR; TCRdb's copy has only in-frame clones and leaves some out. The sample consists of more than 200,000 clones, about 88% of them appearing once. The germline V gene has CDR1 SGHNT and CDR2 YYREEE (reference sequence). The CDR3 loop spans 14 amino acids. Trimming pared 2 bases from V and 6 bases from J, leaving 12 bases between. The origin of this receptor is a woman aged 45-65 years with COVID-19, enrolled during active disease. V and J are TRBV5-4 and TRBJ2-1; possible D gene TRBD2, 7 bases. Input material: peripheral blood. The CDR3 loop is CASSFGGPGNEQFF. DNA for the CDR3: TGTGCCAGCAGCTTCGGGGGGCCCGGCAATGAGCAGTTCTTC.